These T cell receptor beta chains were read from a single sample in a study of OX40 agonist ivuxolimab in advanced cancers. TCRdb's copy holds only in-frame clones and misses some; the assay was immunoSEQ multiplex PCR. This sample has more than 60,000 clones, with 85% found just once. The sequenced sample was CD4+ or CD8+ T cells sorted from blood, obtained in a trial of the OX40 agonist ivuxolimab. The receptor set was obtained from an adult with an advanced solid tumor such as melanoma, head and neck, liver or kidney cancer. Both conserved end residues are part of each CDR3. The D gene is left open where the match is weak. The size field is filled for only some rows; it gives once, few, many or a size class.

>few|TRBJ1-5|.|TRBV10-1
CASSVGRNQPQHF
TGCGCCAGCAGCGTCGGACGCAATCAGCCCCAGCATTTT
>.|TRBJ1-1|.|TRBV5-4
CASSLVVTPHTEAFF
TGTGCCAGCAGCTTGGTAGTCACCCCGCACACTGAAGCTTTCTTT
>.|TRBJ1-3|.|TRBV7-2
CASSLAAGAGNTIYF
TGTGCCAGCAGCTTAGCGGCAGGGGCAGGAAACACCATATATTTT
>.|TRBJ1-1|.|TRBV4-1
CASSQDGTTLTEAFF
TGCGCCAGCAGCCAAGACGGGACTACTCTCACTGAAGCTTTCTTT
>.|TRBJ1-4|.|TRBV2
CASIREGEKLFF
TGTGCCAGCATCAGGGAAGGAGAAAAACTGTTTTTT
>.|TRBJ1-4|.|TRBV7-9
CASSLVGSSEKLFF
TGTGCCAGCAGCTTAGTGGGCAGCAGTGAAAAACTGTTTTTT
>.|TRBJ1-3|.|TRBV15
CATSRDFGGPGNTIYF
TGTGCCACCAGCAGAGATTTCGGGGGGCCCGGAAACACCATATATTTT
>.|TRBJ2-7|.|TRBV30
CAWTGEIHEQYF
TGTGCCTGGACTGGGGAAATCCACGAGCAGTACTTC
>.|TRBJ1-1|.|TRBV14
CASSRVGGTTEAFF
TGTGCCAGCAGCCGCGTCGGGGGAACAACTGAAGCTTTCTTT
>.|TRBJ2-7|TRBD2|TRBV19
CASSPGLAGVRSYEQYF
TGTGCCAGTAGTCCGGGACTAGCGGGAGTACGGTCCTACGAGCAGTACTTC
>.|TRBJ2-1|TRBD2|TRBV28
CASSSGTSGRNEQFF
TGTGCCAGCAGTTCCGGGACTAGCGGGAGAAATGAGCAGTTCTTC
>.|TRBJ1-1|.|TRBV29-1
CSVDGRGTEAFF
TGCAGCGTTGACGGGAGAGGCACTGAAGCTTTCTTT
>.|TRBJ2-3|.|TRBV19
CASSSGFKDTQYF
TGTGCCAGTAGTTCAGGTTTTAAGGATACGCAGTATTTT
>.|TRBJ1-3|.|TRBV9
CASSPGRSGNTIYF
TGTGCCAGCAGCCCAGGGCGCTCTGGAAACACCATATATTTT
>.|TRBJ2-5|TRBD2|TRBV18
CASSPTYGGGEETQYF
TGTGCCAGCTCACCGACTTACGGGGGGGGTGAAGAGACCCAGTACTTC
>.|TRBJ2-6|.|TRBV11-1
CASSLAGPIFGGANVLTF
TGTGCCAGCAGCTTAGCTGGACCCATCTTTGGTGGGGCCAACGTCCTGACTTTC
>.|TRBJ2-7|.|TRBV2
CASSEGRGKANEQYF
TGTGCCAGCAGTGAAGGTCGAGGGAAGGCCAACGAGCAGTACTTC
>once|TRBJ2-5|TRBD1|TRBV28
CASSPGTGRETQYF
TGTGCCAGCAGTCCAGGGACAGGGAGAGAGACCCAGTACTTC
>few|TRBJ1-5|.|TRBV5-5
CASSLRDGDQPQHF
TGTGCCAGCAGCCTACGGGACGGGGATCAGCCCCAGCATTTT
>.|TRBJ2-3|TRBD1|TRBV5-1
CASSWDSLSTDTQYF
TGCGCCAGCAGCTGGGACAGTCTTAGCACAGATACGCAGTATTTT
>few|TRBJ2-7|TRBD2|TRBV5-6
CASSLRREPSEQYF
TGTGCCAGCAGCTTACGGCGGGAGCCCTCCGAGCAGTACTTC
>.|TRBJ1-4|.|TRBV27
CASSLRQFNEKLFF
TGTGCCAGCAGTTTGAGACAGTTCAATGAAAAACTGTTTTTT
>.|TRBJ2-5|.|TRBV5-4
CASSLNRGGETQYF
TGTGCCAGCAGCTTGAACAGGGGAGGGGAGACCCAGTACTTC
>.|TRBJ1-6|.|TRBV6-4
CASRISSSYNSPLHF
TGTGCCAGCCGAATATCAAGCTCCTATAATTCACCCCTCCACTTT
>.|TRBJ1-2|.|TRBV5-6
CASSLRGRPNYGYTF
TGTGCCAGCAGCTTGAGGGGCCGCCCTAACTATGGCTACACCTTC
>.|TRBJ2-5|.|TRBV21-1
CASSSLKGGVETQYF
TGTGCCAGCAGCAGCCTTAAAGGAGGGGTCGAGACCCAGTACTTC
>.|TRBJ1-1|TRBD1|TRBV7-2
CASSSQGATEAFF
TGTGCCAGCAGCTCCCAGGGGGCCACTGAAGCTTTCTTT
>.|TRBJ2-2|.|TRBV11-2
CASTPTLLGIGTGELFF
TGTGCCAGCACGCCAACCCTACTGGGGATCGGCACCGGGGAGCTGTTTTTT
>.|TRBJ2-7|.|TRBV7-9
CASSLALDSAYEQYF
TGTGCCAGCAGCTTAGCTTTGGACAGTGCCTACGAGCAGTACTTC
>.|TRBJ1-3|TRBD1|TRBV5-6
CASSLERGLDTIYF
TGTGCCAGCAGCTTGGAGAGGGGGCTGGACACCATATATTTT
>once|TRBJ2-3|.|TRBV11-2
CASSLAPAGSVDTQYF
TGTGCCAGCAGCTTAGCCCCGGCGGGGAGCGTAGATACGCAGTATTTT
>.|TRBJ1-2|TRBD1|TRBV2
CASSARTGVHYGYTF
TGTGCCAGCAGTGCCCGGACAGGGGTTCACTATGGCTACACCTTC
>.|TRBJ1-2|TRBD1|TRBV28
CASSLSAGQYRDYGYTF
TGTGCCAGCAGTTTATCCGCGGGACAGTATCGTGACTATGGCTACACCTTC
>once|TRBJ2-2|TRBD1|TRBV7-8
CASSPVGTANGELFF
TGTGCCAGCAGCCCTGTCGGGACAGCCAACGGGGAGCTGTTTTTT
>few|TRBJ1-3|.|TRBV2
CASSTGGNTIYF
TGTGCCAGCAGTACGGGCGGAAACACCATATATTTT
>.|TRBJ2-3|TRBD1|TRBV7-9
CASSLRGGLTDTQYF
TGTGCCAGCAGCTTAAGAGGGGGCTTGACAGATACGCAGTATTTT
>once|TRBJ2-1|.|TRBV4-1
CASSPVGGISYNEQFF
TGCGCCAGCAGCCCGGTGGGGGGAATATCCTACAATGAGCAGTTCTTC
>.|TRBJ1-4|.|TRBV15
CATSRDWGGSEKLFF
TGTGCCACCAGCAGAGATTGGGGCGGGAGTGAAAAACTGTTTTTT
>.|TRBJ1-5|.|TRBV2
CASSEGWASNQPQHF
TGTGCCAGCAGTGAAGGTTGGGCGAGCAATCAGCCCCAGCATTTT
>once|TRBJ1-6|.|TRBV28
CASLAGSGNSPLHF
TGTGCCTCTCTGGCGGGATCTGGGAATTCACCCCTCCACTTT
>.|TRBJ2-1|.|TRBV15
CATSGGWMKREQFF
TGTGCCACCAGCGGGGGGTGGATGAAACGTGAGCAGTTCTTC
>.|TRBJ1-1|TRBD1|TRBV5-6
CASSLGQGFREAFF
TGTGCCAGCAGTTTGGGACAGGGATTTCGTGAAGCTTTCTTT
>.|TRBJ2-3|.|TRBV7-8
CASSLWGGRTDTQYF
TGTGCCAGCAGCTTATGGGGAGGCCGCACAGATACGCAGTATTTT
>.|TRBJ2-4|.|TRBV28
CASRQGLAKNIQYF
TGTGCCAGCAGACAGGGTCTAGCCAAAAACATTCAGTACTTC
>few|TRBJ1-6|.|TRBV30
CAWRRMVQGGSPLHF
TGTGCCTGGAGACGTATGGTGCAGGGAGGGTCACCCCTCCACTTT
>.|TRBJ2-7|TRBD1|TRBV4-1
CASSRWMGQATYEQYF
TGCGCCAGCAGCCGCTGGATGGGACAGGCGACCTACGAGCAGTACTTC
>.|TRBJ1-5|.|TRBV2
CASSGTTGLNQPQHF
TGTGCCAGCAGTGGAACGACAGGACTCAATCAGCCCCAGCATTTT
>.|TRBJ2-2|.|TRBV7-9
CASSLFNGNTGELFF
TGTGCCAGCAGCTTATTTAACGGGAACACCGGGGAGCTGTTTTTT
>.|TRBJ2-1|TRBD1|TRBV6-5
CASSYWTGADNEQFF
TGTGCCAGCAGTTACTGGACAGGGGCGGACAATGAGCAGTTCTTC
>.|TRBJ1-5|.|TRBV28
CASTARDQPQHF
TGTGCCAGCACCGCCCGAGACCAGCCCCAGCATTTT
>few|TRBJ2-2|.|TRBV16
CASNLQGSNTGELFF
TGTGCCAGCAACTTACAGGGAAGCAACACCGGGGAGCTGTTTTTT
>.|TRBJ2-5|TRBD1|TRBV5-7
CASSWGTGEEETQYF
TGTGCCAGCAGCTGGGGGACAGGGGAGGAGGAGACCCAGTACTTC
>.|TRBJ1-4|TRBD1|TRBV5-1
CASSTGTGGIGEKLFF
TGCGCCAGCAGCACCGGGACAGGGGGCATCGGTGAAAAACTGTTTTTT
>.|TRBJ1-5|.|TRBV2
CASSEGTGGQPQHF
TGTGCCAGCAGTGAAGGGACCGGAGGTCAGCCCCAGCATTTT
>.|TRBJ2-3|.|TRBV5-6
CASSPGRGRDTQYF
TGTGCCAGCAGCCCTGGGAGGGGGCGGGATACGCAGTATTTT